This TCR beta chain was captured by sequencing in a study of T cell responses to AZD1222 COVID-19 vaccine. Study results and limitations: The sample set comprised mostly white British donors with more females, and clonal diversity was possibly underestimated. At baseline, seropositivity was found in only a handful of AZD1222 recipients.

Generated by immunoSEQ multiplex PCR, the TCRdb table keeps only in-frame clones and is missing some. The sample shows 160,000 or so clones, 85% to 90% of them seen only once. This CDR3 contains 16 residues. CDR1 and CDR2 from the germline V gene are KGHDR and SFDVKD. The V gene lost 2 bases and the J gene lost 9 bases, with 19 bases spanning the gap. With respect to this clone: Antigen specificity is unknown.

Material: peripheral blood, obtained on day 0 of AZD1222 vaccination. The clonotype was recovered from an adult in good health. V gene TRBV24-1 combines with J gene TRBJ2-1; the D gene could be TRBD1 or TRBD2 (6 bases each). CDR3 DNA: TGTGCCACCAGTGATTCGGGGGATGAGGGGGATGGTGAGCAGTTCTTC. Its protein product is CATSDSGDEGDGEQFF.